Each of the 24 T cell receptor beta chains below was sequenced from the same sample in a study of beta chain features in type 1 diabetes. The investigators reverse transcribed all of the isolated RNA, so they sequenced expressed TCRB transcripts. The protocol was immunoSEQ multiplex PCR, while the TCRdb copy is restricted to in-frame clones and leaves out a portion. The sample includes a few hundred thousand clones, over 8.5% of them seen just once. What was sequenced was naive CD4+ T cells from blood. The source of these receptors is a young woman in good health.

This clone was found a few times. The gene calls are TRBV30 and TRBJ2-5; tentatively, D is TRBD2 (5 bases). Trimming shortened V by 2 bases and J by 2 bases, and 9 bases separated the two germline ends. Per the germline V gene, CDR1 is GTSNPN and CDR2 is SVGIG (reference sequence). The CDR3 is made up of 13 amino acids. CDR3 residues: CAWSWGVQETQYF. The CDR3 DNA sequence: TGTGCCTGGAGTTGGGGAGTACAAGAGACCCAGTACTTC.

The J gene is TRBJ1-5, the V gene TRBV30; TRBD1 aligns across 10 bases. Per the germline V gene, CDR1 is GTSNPN and CDR2 is SVGIG (reference sequence). The J segment lost 6 bases and the V segment lost 2 bases, leaving 7 bases of the junction unmatched. The CDR3 loop spans 15 amino acids. This CDR3 is CAWSTGQGVTQPQHF. Here the CDR3 DNA reads TGTGCCTGGAGTACCGGACAGGGGGTTACTCAGCCCCAGCATTTT.

The chain joins TRBV6-1 to TRBJ1-2, with TRBD1 as a possible D gene (5 bases). V dropped 5 bases and J dropped 8 bases, with 15 bases sitting between them. Germline lookup yields CDR1 MNHNS and CDR2 SASEGT. CDR3 length: 13 residues. The CDR3 DNA follows: TGTGCCAGCAGTACCCCCGGGGGACTAGGCTACACCTTC. Its translation: CASSTPGGLGYTF.

CDR3 in amino acids: CSVADRVYEQYF. CDR3 nucleotides: TGCAGCGTTGCGGACAGGGTCTACGAGCAGTACTTC. The chain recombines TRBV29-1 with TRBJ2-7; 8 bases line up with TRBD1. From germline, CDR1 is SQVTM and CDR2 ANQGSEA. V trimming: 4 bases; J trimming: 3 bases; junction bases outside the gene matches: 2. The CDR3 runs to 12 residues.

The rearrangement links TRBV18 to TRBJ2-3, with D maybe TRBD1 (5 bases). Deletions cut 2 bases from V and 6 bases from J, with 15 bases between. CDR1 and CDR2 (germline): KGHSH, LQKENI. The CDR3 totals 15 residues. The CDR3 reads CASSPKGRATDTQYF. The CDR3 nucleotides are TGTGCCAGCTCACCAAAGGGCAGGGCGACGGATACGCAGTATTTT.

In this sample, this clone turned up a few times. The chain links TRBV29-1 to TRBJ1-1; D perhaps matches TRBD1 (6 bases). Germline CDR1 reads SQVTM; CDR2 reads ANQGSEA. The CDR3 is 15 residues long. The V gene lost 0 bases and the J gene lost 1 base, with 12 bases spanning the gap. The CDR3 DNA follows: TGCAGCGTTGAAGATCGGGGGGGCCGGAACACTGAAGCTTTCTTT. The encoded protein is CSVEDRGGRNTEAFF.

V gene TRBV29-1 combines with J gene TRBJ2-1; 12 nucleotides match TRBD2. Per germline, CDR1 SQVTM and CDR2 ANQGSEA. The CDR3 extends over 18 amino acids. The V and J ends lost 8 bases and 8 bases, in that order; junction bases with no gene match: 22. DNA for the CDR3: TGCAGCCTCGGGCGGAGATCTGGGCCTAGCGGGAGGGCCGATGAGCAGTTCTTC. This sequence encodes CSLGRRSGPSGRADEQFF.

A few counts support this clone. The J gene is TRBJ1-4, the V gene TRBV5-1; TRBD1 matches at 9 bases. The CDR3 is 15 amino acids. J lost 6 bases, V lost 3 bases, and 6 bases had no gene match. The germline CDR1 and CDR2 sequences are SGHRS and YFSETQ. CDR3 DNA sequence: TGCGCCAGCAGCTCTGGGGGGACAGGGTATGAAAAACTGTTTTTT. Protein product: CASSSGGTGYEKLFF. Full variable domain (rest looked up from reference TRBV5-1 and TRBJ1-4): KAGVTQTPRYLIKTRGQQVTLSCSPISGHRSVSWYQQTPGQGLQFLFEYFSETQRNKGNFPGRFSGRQFSNSRSEMNVSTLELGDSALYLCASSSGGTGYEKLFFGSGTQLSVL.

There are a few counts of this clone. The J gene is TRBJ1-4, the V gene TRBV7-6; no reliable D call. The CDR3 runs to 16 residues. The ends were cut back, 4 bases at V and 7 bases at J, with 19 bases in the middle. Germline lookup yields CDR1 SGHVS and CDR2 FNYEAQ. CDR3 in amino acids: CASSSIRTGSGEKLFF. The CDR3, as DNA: TGTGCCAGCAGCTCTATCCGTACGGGTTCGGGTGAAAAACTGTTTTTT. Filled out from reference TRBV7-6 and TRBJ1-4, the complete variable domain reads GAGVSQSPRYKVTKRGQDVALRCDPISGHVSLYWYRQALGQGPEFLTYFNYEAQQDKSGLPNDRFSAERPEGSISTLTIQRTEQRDSAMYRCASSSIRTGSGEKLFFGSGTQLSVL.

The chain recombines TRBV6-1 with TRBJ2-1; 10 nucleotides line up with TRBD2. With 4 bases clipped from V and 7 bases from J, the junction kept 10 bases outside the gene matches. CDR3 length: 16 residues. Germline CDR1 reads MNHNS; CDR2 reads SASEGT. The CDR3 nucleotides are TGTGCCAGCAGTGTAGTCGGGACTAGCGCTCGAAATGAGCAGTTCTTC. Its protein product is CASSVVGTSARNEQFF.

The chain employs TRBV5-1 and TRBJ2-5; a possible D gene is TRBD2 (6 bases). The CDR3 totals 15 residues. Per germline, CDR1 SGHRS and CDR2 YFSETQ. V lost 0 bases to trimming and J lost 5 bases, with 14 bases between them. In nucleotides, the CDR3 is TGCGCCAGCAGCTTGGGGGGGTCGGCGGGGGAGACCCAGTACTTC. This encodes CASSLGGSAGETQYF.

This clone was seen at least ten times. The gene calls are TRBV18 and TRBJ1-1; 7 bases match TRBD1. V gave up 0 bases and J gave up 7 bases; unmatched junction bases: 8. The CDR3 covers 15 residues. Germline V gene sequence: CDR1 KGHSH, CDR2 LQKENI. CDR3 DNA sequence: TGTGCCAGCTCACCACCGTCAGGGGGAGGAGTTGAAGCTTTCTTT. This translates into CASSPPSGGGVEAFF.

This clone was observed at least ten times. The chain uses TRBV7-9 and TRBJ2-1, with D maybe TRBD2 (6 bases). The CDR3 loop spans 13 amino acids. V lost 5 bases and J 9 bases, leaving 14 bases between the germline ends. Germline values: CDR1 SEHNR, CDR2 FQNEAQ (reference sequence). The CDR3 coding sequence is TGTGCCAGCAGCAGGACTACGGGTCCTGAGCAGTTCTTC. Encoded protein: CASSRTTGPEQFF. Based on the CDR3 plus reference TRBV7-9 and TRBJ2-1, the full variable domain is DTGVSQNPRHKITKRGQNVTFRCDPISEHNRLYWYRQTLGQGPEFLTYFQNEAQLEKSRLLSDRFSAERPKGSFSTLEIQRTEQGDSAMYLCASSRTTGPEQFFGPGTRLTVL.

The chain carries TRBV9 and TRBJ1-5; D not resolved. The CDR3 has 13 residues. Germline-derived CDR1 and CDR2 are SGDLS and YYNGEE. Trimming cost V 0 bases and J 11 bases, with 12 bases left between them. The CDR3 protein is CASSVGTSGSQHF. The CDR3 DNA follows: TGTGCCAGCAGCGTAGGGACCTCGGGGTCCCAGCATTTT. Full variable domain (rest looked up from reference TRBV9 and TRBJ1-5): DSGVTQTPKHLITATGQRVTLRCSPRSGDLSVYWYQQSLDQGLQFLIQYYNGEERAKGNILERFSAQQFPDLHSELNLSSLELGDSALYFCASSVGTSGSQHFGDGTRLSIL.

V is TRBV15 and J is TRBJ2-2; D may be TRBD2 (6 bases). Per the germline V gene, CDR1 is LNHNV and CDR2 is YYDKDF (reference sequence). This CDR3 has 17 residues. Trimming cost V 1 base and J 2 bases, with 14 bases left between them. CDR3 nucleotide sequence: TGTGCCACCAGCAGAGGGGGTCTAGCGACCAACACCGGGGAGCTGTTTTTT. This translates into CATSRGGLATNTGELFF.

This chain connects TRBV5-1 to TRBJ2-3, with 16 bases aligning to TRBD2. In germline, CDR1 is SGHRS, CDR2 YFSETQ. V was pared by 3 bases and J by 4 bases, with 5 bases of the junction left unmatched. This CDR3 has 17 residues. Here the CDR3 reads CASSSGTSGRAADTQYF. The CDR3, as DNA: TGCGCCAGCAGCTCGGGGACTAGCGGGAGGGCGGCAGATACGCAGTATTTT.

This chain connects TRBV11-2 to TRBJ2-1; 8 bases align to TRBD2. The V gene's germline CDR1 is SGHAT and CDR2 FQNNGV. With V trimmed by 4 bases and J by 5 bases, 7 bases remained unmatched. There are 15 residues in the CDR3. The CDR3: CASSSLSGGDNEQFF. As DNA, the CDR3 is TGTGCCAGCAGCTCCCTCAGCGGGGGAGACAATGAGCAGTTCTTC. The whole variable domain, filled in from reference TRBV11-2 and TRBJ2-1, reads EAGVAQSPRYKIIEKRQSVAFWCNPISGHATLYWYQQILGQGPKLLIQFQNNGVVDDSQLPKDRFSAERLKGVDSTLKIQPAKLEDSAVYLCASSSLSGGDNEQFFGPGTRLTVL.

This clone has only a few counts. The CDR3: CASSLTGNTEAFF. DNA for the CDR3: TGTGCCAGCAGCCTCACAGGGAACACTGAAGCTTTCTTT. This chain joins TRBV9 and TRBJ1-1, with D perhaps TRBD1 (5 bases). CDR3 size: 13 residues. Germline CDR1 SGDLS, CDR2 YYNGEE. Trimming shortened V by 4 bases and J by 1 base, and 8 bases separated the two germline ends.

The chain links TRBV2 to TRBJ1-4; D possibly corresponds to TRBD1 (5 bases). The V end lost 7 bases, the J end lost 0 bases, and 12 bases lay between the germline ends. CDR1 is SNHLY and CDR2 is FYNNEI in the germline V gene. The CDR3 has 15 amino acids. The CDR3 loop is CASTGRGATNEKLFF. The CDR3 coding sequence is TGTGCCAGCACTGGGCGGGGGGCAACTAATGAAAAACTGTTTTTT.

This chain joins TRBV6-1 and TRBJ2-7; 11 bases agree with TRBD2. CDR1 MNHNS and CDR2 SASEGT come from the germline V gene. CDR3 size: 14 residues. The V segment lost 5 bases and the J segment 0 bases; nucleotides outside the gene matches: 0. The CDR3 loop is CASSLAGGSYEQYF. CDR3 nucleotides: TGTGCCAGCAGTCTAGCGGGAGGCTCCTACGAGCAGTACTTC.

The rearrangement joins TRBV11-1 to TRBJ1-5; maybe TRBD1 (6 bases). Trimming removed 11 bases from V and 11 bases from J, with 13 bases in between. The CDR3 totals 10 residues. Germline V gene lookup returns CDR1 SGHAT and CDR2 FQDESV (reference sequence). The CDR3 spells CAGGTGTQHF. The CDR3 DNA is TGTGCCGGGGGCACAGGGACCCAGCATTTT.

This clone was observed a few times. The chain is built from TRBV29-1 and TRBJ1-2; 8 nucleotides agree with TRBD1. V gave up 7 bases and J gave up 5 bases; unmatched junction bases: 9. The CDR3 length is 13 residues. In germline, CDR1 is SQVTM, CDR2 ANQGSEA. This chain's CDR3 is CSATATGVYGYTF. DNA of the CDR3: TGCAGCGCCACCGCGACAGGGGTATATGGCTACACCTTC.

The CDR3 bases are TGCGCCAGCAGCTTTGGACTAGCGGGGGGTCATTACAATGAGCAGTTCTTC. Translating gives CASSFGLAGGHYNEQFF. The chain uses TRBV5-1 and TRBJ2-1; 14 bases align to TRBD2. The CDR3 loop spans 17 amino acids. The germline CDR1 and CDR2 sequences are SGHRS and YFSETQ. Germline trimming cut 2 bases from V and 4 bases from J; bases unmatched to any gene: 5.

This clone was seen a handful of times. This rearrangement joins TRBV2 to TRBJ2-5, with 7 bases matching TRBD1. The V gene's germline CDR1 is SNHLY and CDR2 FYNNEI. This CDR3 region has 16 residues. After removal of 6 bases from V and 5 bases from J, the junction contained 15 bases not matched to a gene. The CDR3 region has the DNA TGTGCCAGCAGCCACCAGACAGGGAGAGGGCGGGAGACCCAGTACTTC. Translating gives CASSHQTGRGRETQYF. The variable domain in full, with the rest retrieved from reference TRBV2 and TRBJ2-5, is EPEVTQTPSHQVTQMGQEVILRCVPISNHLYFYWYRQILGQKVEFLVSFYNNEISEKSEIFDDQFSVERPDGSNFTLKIRSTKLEDSAMYFCASSHQTGRGRETQYFGPGTRLLVL.